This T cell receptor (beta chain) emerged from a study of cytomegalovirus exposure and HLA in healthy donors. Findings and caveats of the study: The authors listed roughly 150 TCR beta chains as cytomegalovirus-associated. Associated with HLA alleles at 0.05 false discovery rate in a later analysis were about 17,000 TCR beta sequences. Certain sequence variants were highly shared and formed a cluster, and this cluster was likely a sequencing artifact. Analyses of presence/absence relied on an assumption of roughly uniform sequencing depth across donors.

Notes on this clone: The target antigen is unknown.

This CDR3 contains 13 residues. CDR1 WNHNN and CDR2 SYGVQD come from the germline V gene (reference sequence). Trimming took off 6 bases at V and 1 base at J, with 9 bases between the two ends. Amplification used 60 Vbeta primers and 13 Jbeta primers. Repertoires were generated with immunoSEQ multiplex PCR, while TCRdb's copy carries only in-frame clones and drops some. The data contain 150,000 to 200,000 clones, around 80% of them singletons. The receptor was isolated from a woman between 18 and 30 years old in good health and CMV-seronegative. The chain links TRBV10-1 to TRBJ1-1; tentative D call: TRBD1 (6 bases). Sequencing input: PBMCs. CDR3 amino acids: CASSLDRNTEAFF. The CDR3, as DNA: TGCGCCAGCAGCCTGGACAGGAACACTGAAGCTTTCTTT.